This TCR beta chain was sequenced in a study of blood T cell repertoires in COVID-19 (dated by TCRdb to between 2020 and 2021). Broadly, across the study: The collaborator samples originated in the United States, Italy and Spain and spanned the acute and convalescent phases of COVID-19. A freely available public database, intended as a resource for researchers studying the immune response to SARS-CoV-2, is where the repertoires were released. Nearly every sample came with metadata listing a de-identified subject ID, COVID-19 status, age in years and sex. Samples came from the ongoing ImmuneRACE study (first 160 participants) plus 1,254 subjects from 6 global collaborators. Where available, HLA class I and class II types were obtained from metadata supplied by the sample provider rather than from assay-based typing. The material from the prospective study consisted of cDNA or gDNA derived from T cells, B-cell-depleted T cells, or PBMCs. Deeply sampled blood TCRbeta repertoires from subjects exposed to, actively infected with, or recovered from COVID-19 were included in the dataset. What the authors observed across the whole study: Clinical and demographic metadata were provided uncurated, with the amount varying by source and participant.

Collaborating institutions collected whole blood in K2EDTA tubes following their own protocols. Collaborator samples were shipped for TCRbeta analysis as frozen whole blood, isolated PBMCs, or DNA extracted from either sample type. TCRbeta CDR3 regions were amplified from genomic DNA using the immunoSEQ Assay, a bias-controlled multiplex PCR. The source study handled its data this way. The number of nucleated cells in each sample was estimated from the amplification of reference gene primers within the assay. To quantify the absolute abundance of each unique TCRbeta CDR3 rearrangement, sequence reads were collapsed and filtered. For each sample, productive Simpson clonality was calculated as the square root of Simpson's diversity index across productive rearrangements. TCRdb obtained this table from immuneACCESS and retained in-frame rearrangements with V and J assigned. These tables miss some clones; where compared with another copy, unresolved V genes account for less than half of the shortfall, and the remainder is unexplained. D and trimming come from the DNA, and the V and J calls and clone size come from that table. The sample yields 70,000 to 85,000 clones; around 80% were counted once. In total, the top ten clones hold just over 20% of the sample.

This clone was seen only once. Its antigen remains undetermined. No much larger clone exists at a distance of one base, and base qualities are not known. The CDR3, cysteine through phenylalanine, is 14 amino acids long. The entry retains the CDR3 DNA only, 42 bases that are in frame from base 1. The junction shows trimming of 3 bases on V and 6 bases on J, plus 13 bases between the germline ends. CDR1 and CDR2 are drawn from the germline V gene (reference sequence): LNHDA, SQIVND. This chain is built from TRBV19 and TRBJ2-3; matching of 5 bases hints at TRBD1 as the D gene. The specimen was peripheral blood. This TCR was recovered from a human donor in a cohort sampled during active COVID-19. The DNA sequence follows: TGTGCCAGTAGTATTAGGGATTACAGGGATACGCAGTATTTT. Its amino acids are CASSIRDYRDTQYF.